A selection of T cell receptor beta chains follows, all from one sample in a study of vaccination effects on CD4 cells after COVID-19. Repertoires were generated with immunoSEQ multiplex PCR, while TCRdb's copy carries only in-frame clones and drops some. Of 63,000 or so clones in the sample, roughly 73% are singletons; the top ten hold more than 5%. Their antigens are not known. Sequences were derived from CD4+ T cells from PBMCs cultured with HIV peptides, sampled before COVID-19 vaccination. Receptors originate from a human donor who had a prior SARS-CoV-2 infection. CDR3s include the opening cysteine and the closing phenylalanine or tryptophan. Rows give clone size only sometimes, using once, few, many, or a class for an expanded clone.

CASSPRTSGRSYNEQFF | NA | TRBV11-3
CASSPSGRNQETQYF | NA | TRBV3-1/TRBV3-2
CASSVDDFDEQYF | NA | TRBV9
CASSLSGDTEAFF | NA | TRBV7-9
CASRLSGGYEQYF | NA | TRBV6-5
CASSPGQGAATEAFF | NA | TRBV7-9
CASTSGLAGGTDTQYF | NA | TRBV5-4
CASSSIGATYNEQFF | NA | TRBV7-3
CASRYRSRTSGDTSQETQYF | NA | TRBV5-1
CAISGRQFINYGYTF | NA | TRBV10-3
CASSLEGAAAYEQYF | few | TRBV11-2
CSANVGTEAFF | NA | TRBV20-1
CASSQDGGSQETQYF | NA | TRBV3-1/TRBV3-2
CASTGDRATEAFF | NA | TRBV30
CASSLGLAGISYEQYF | NA | TRBV7-2
CASSASTEGRHRQFF | NA | TRBV28
CASSTEYGYTF | few | TRBV18
CASSRFQGGAYGYTF | NA | TRBV7-2
CAISGSSGGQETQYF | NA | TRBV10-3
CASSPKVFAAGGPGEQFF | NA | TRBV5-6
CASSLGGREAFF | NA | TRBV11-3
CASSYTQGLGVNEKLFF | NA | TRBV6-2/TRBV6-3
CASSPNLGSYNEQFF | NA | TRBV7-2
CASSLEGGLFYGYTF | few | TRBV5-4
CASSFGTAKETQYF | NA | TRBV5-1
CASSLRQGQGGGYTF | NA | TRBV5-1
CASSLEDGEKLFF | few | TRBV7-2
CASSPEGRGGGANIQYF | NA | TRBV4-2
CASSLVSGVNNEQFF | few | TRBV5-1
CASSLANRGTEAFF | NA | TRBV5-6
CASSLNSGRAGGELFF | NA | TRBV11-1
CASSSEGYEQYF | NA | TRBV5-1
CASSQDRGRNYGYTF | NA | TRBV4-1
CASSPTGTYNEQYF | NA | TRBV5-1
CASSLIPPGAPTKRAEAFF | few | TRBV7-3
CASSFEPTGGELFF | few | TRBV5-1
CASSLNTGELFF | NA | TRBV6-2/TRBV6-3
CASSFGRGAYNEQFF | NA | TRBV7-6
CASRLAGENTGELFF | NA | TRBV19
CASSADRNTEAFF | few | TRBV7-9
CASSQESWGRGMGF | NA | TRBV4-1
CASSLNGRGYEQYF | few | TRBV7-3
CASSFSPGGNYEQYF | NA | TRBV19
CASSQRDRVESPLHF | NA | TRBV4-2
CASSLGLPDTQYF | NA | TRBV7-6
CASSLWDPGSSGEQYF | NA | TRBV13
CAISPTGFNTEAFF | NA | TRBV10-3
CASTTDSVIYEQYF | NA | TRBV6-4